These 28 T cell receptor beta chains originate from one sample sequenced in a study of T cell repertoires in cytomegalovirus infection. No antigen is known for these receptors. From the reads, TCRdb called clonotypes with MiXCR, one entry per CDR3 protein. The data contain roughly 90,000 distinct CDR3 sequences, 29% of them singletons. The input for sequencing was CD8+ T cells from cultured PBMCs, taken from culture after CMV antigen stimulation. The receptors derive from a human donor in good health (CMV status not recorded). Some clones in this sample may be carry-over from other donors' samples.

The V gene is TRBV20-1, the J gene TRBJ2-2; D may be TRBD2 (7 bases). The CDR3 has 16 amino acids. Trimming shortened V by 0 bases and J by 2 bases, and 13 bases separated the two germline ends. Germline V gene lookup returns CDR1 DFQATT and CDR2 SNEGSKA (reference sequence). CDR3 residues: CSARDLRGPNTGELFF. The CDR3 DNA reads as TGCAGTGCTAGAGATTTGCGGGGGCCTAACACCGGGGAGCTGTTTTTT.

This clonotype came up a few times. This chain uses TRBV7-3 with TRBJ2-2, with 10 bases that match TRBD1. The CDR3 length is 15 residues. Germline CDR1 is SGHTA and CDR2 is FQGTGA. The V and J ends lost 4 bases and 5 bases, in that order; junction bases with no gene match: 4. CDR3 loop: CASSSGQGETGELFF. Here the CDR3 DNA reads TGTGCCAGCAGCTCCGGACAGGGGGAAACCGGGGAGCTGTTTTTT.

This clonotype was counted a few times. The rearrangement links TRBV5-5 to TRBJ2-2; tentatively, D is TRBD2 (6 bases). The CDR3 sequence is 14 residues long. Trimming pared 2 bases from V and 7 bases from J, leaving 12 bases between. From germline, CDR1 is SGHKS and CDR2 YYEKEE (reference sequence). The CDR3 bases are TGTGCCAGCAGCTTTGGAGGGGTCGGCGGGGAGCTGTTTTTT. This encodes CASSFGGVGGELFF.

There are a few counts of this clonotype. DNA of the CDR3: TGTGCCAGCTCATTAATGGCAGCAACCAATGAGCAGTTCTTC. It is translated as CASSLMAATNEQFF. The chain couples TRBV18 to TRBJ2-1; D is unresolved. Per germline, CDR1 KGHSH and CDR2 LQKENI. This CDR3 region has 14 residues. With 5 bases removed from V and 6 bases from J, the gap between germline ends came to 14 bases.

The CDR3 loop reads CASSSLQGGQETQYF. The CDR3, as DNA: TGTGCCAGCTCATCCCTACAGGGAGGACAAGAGACCCAGTACTTC. The chain joins TRBV18 to TRBJ2-5; tentatively, D is TRBD1 or TRBD2 (6 bases each). The V end lost 5 bases, the J end lost 2 bases, and 15 bases lay between the germline ends. This CDR3 region has 15 residues. The germline CDR1 and CDR2 sequences are KGHSH and LQKENI.

The chain combines TRBV6-5 with TRBJ2-5; D is possibly TRBD2 (6 bases). CDR1 MNHEY and CDR2 SVGAGI come from the germline V gene. This CDR3 has 13 amino acids. Trimming took 4 bases from V and 5 from J, leaving 11 bases between them. The CDR3 spells CASSLRGLETQYF. The CDR3 region has the DNA TGTGCCAGCAGTTTGCGGGGTCTGGAGACCCAGTACTTC.

With regard to this clonotype: This may stem from a read error, because a much larger clone lies one nucleotide away. The conserved phenylalanine or tryptophan is not found at the CDR3 terminus, so this likely reflects a read error. CDR3 nucleotide sequence: TGTGCCAGCAGTTTATCTATGGGCTATGGCTACACCTAC. Protein sequence: CASSLSMGYGYTY. J is TRBJ1-2 and V is TRBV27; no definite D call. Germline assignment: CDR1 MNHEY and CDR2 SMNVEV (reference sequence). This CDR3 comprises 13 residues. Trimming removed 0 bases from V and 4 bases from J, with 6 bases in between.

In its sample, this clonotype was seen a few times. J is TRBJ1-5 and V is TRBV28; D gene unclear. Between the trimmed V and J ends, which lost 6 bases and 4 bases, there was a span of 22 bases. CDR1 MDHEN and CDR2 SYDVKM come from the germline V gene. The length of the CDR3 is 17 residues. The CDR3, as DNA: TGTGCCAGCAGGGCCGGAGGACCGATCTTGGGAAATCAGCCCCAGCATTTT. It yields the protein CASRAGGPILGNQPQHF.

This chain uses TRBV2 with TRBJ2-7; a weak D match, TRBD2 (6 bases). V lost 0 bases and J lost 0, with 12 bases in between. The CDR3 runs 16 residues. Germline assignment: CDR1 SNHLY and CDR2 FYNNEI. CDR3 bases: TGTGCCAGCAGTGAAGCGCGGGGCCCCAGCTCCTACGAGCAGTACTTC. Protein sequence: CASSEARGPSSYEQYF.

This chain links TRBV9 with TRBJ2-1; D is perhaps TRBD1 or TRBD2 (5 bases each). Between the trimmed V and J ends, which lost 4 bases and 8 bases, there was a span of 13 bases. Per germline, CDR1 SGDLS and CDR2 YYNGEE. The CDR3 consists of 13 residues. CDR3 loop: CASSPSGRDEQFF. The CDR3 nucleotides are TGTGCCAGCAGCCCTTCGGGGCGGGATGAGCAGTTCTTC. Filled out from reference TRBV9 and TRBJ2-1, the complete variable domain reads DSGVTQTPKHLITATGQRVTLRCSPRSGDLSVYWYQQSLDQGLQFLIQYYNGEERAKGNILERFSAQQFPDLHSELNLSSLELGDSALYFCASSPSGRDEQFFGPGTRLTVL.

This clonotype came up a few times. This chain uses TRBV9 with TRBJ1-3; possible D gene TRBD1, 5 bases. CDR1 and CDR2 from the germline V gene are SGDLS and YYNGEE. The germline V and J ends were trimmed by 1 base and 1 base, with 9 bases remaining between them. CDR3 length: 15 amino acids. CDR3 coding DNA: TGTGCCAGCAGCGTATCTGGGGCATCTGGAAACACCATATATTTT. This sequence encodes CASSVSGASGNTIYF.

This clonotype was counted ten times or more. The rearrangement uses TRBV12-3 or TRBV12-4 and TRBJ2-4, with 7 bases aligning to TRBD1. The CDR3 runs 15 residues. The junction had 3 bases not matched to a gene; V was cut back by 2 bases and J by 2 bases. DNA for the CDR3: TGTGCCAGCAGTTTATGGGACAGATCCAAAAACATTCAGTACTTC. It codes for CASSLWDRSKNIQYF.

DNA for the CDR3: TGTGCCAGCAGGGACGGTTGGTCCGGGGAGCTGTTTTTT. It specifies CASRDGWSGELFF. The gene calls are TRBV7-6 and TRBJ2-2; D not resolved. The V end lost 6 bases, the J end lost 6 bases, and 11 bases lay between the germline ends. The CDR3 is made up of 13 amino acids. Germline loops: CDR1 SGHVS, CDR2 FNYEAQ.

V usage is TRBV6-6 and J usage is TRBJ2-7; the D gene is possibly TRBD1 (5 bases). CDR1 MNHNY and CDR2 SVGAGI come from the germline V gene (reference sequence). The CDR3 consists of 14 residues. The V end was cut by 5 bases, the J end by 2 bases, with 13 bases between. CDR3 region: CASSLSGNTYEQYF. The CDR3 nucleotides read TGTGCCAGCAGTCTCTCAGGGAACACCTACGAGCAGTACTTC.

CDR3 in amino acids: CASSLEAGDQPQHF. DNA of the CDR3: TGTGCCAGCAGCTTAGAGGCAGGCGATCAGCCCCAGCATTTT. V gene TRBV7-8 combines with J gene TRBJ1-5; D is unclear. V was clipped by 1 base and J by 5 bases, with 9 bases between them. Germline assignment: CDR1 SGHVS and CDR2 FQNEAQ. The CDR3 covers 14 residues.

This clonotype was observed at least ten times. V is TRBV4-2 and J is TRBJ1-1; no reliable D call. The ends were cut back, 0 bases at V and 5 bases at J, with 16 bases in the middle. This CDR3 comprises 16 residues. Germline V gene data show CDR1 as LGHNA and CDR2 as YNFKEQ. As DNA, the CDR3 is TGTGCCAGCAGCCAAGATCGGAAGGAGGGCTGGACTGAAGCTTTCTTT. Its protein is CASSQDRKEGWTEAFF.

This clonotype showed up many times. The gene calls are TRBV20-1 and TRBJ2-7, with D possibly TRBD1 on 6 matching bases. This CDR3 is built from 12 residues. V shed 2 bases and J shed 3 bases, with 8 bases lying between them. Germline lookup yields CDR1 DFQATT and CDR2 SNEGSKA (reference sequence). The CDR3 bases are TGCAGTGCTAGACCGGACAGCTACGAGCAGTACTTC. This sequence encodes CSARPDSYEQYF.

The chain joins TRBV27 to TRBJ1-1; the D is unclear. Germline CDR1 and CDR2: MNHEY and SMNVEV (reference sequence). Trimming pared 3 bases from V and 4 bases from J, leaving 12 bases between. There are 14 residues in the CDR3. The CDR3, as DNA: TGTGCCAGCAGTTTTACTCGGGAGGGCACTGAAGCTTTCTTT. This translates into CASSFTREGTEAFF.

In DNA form, the CDR3 reads TGTGCCAGCATCGCCGGAGAGGGCCCGAACACCGGGGAGCTGTTTTTT. It codes for CASIAGEGPNTGELFF. The chain combines TRBV12-3 or TRBV12-4 with TRBJ2-2, with D possibly being TRBD2 (5 bases). The CDR3 is 16 amino acids. V lost 7 bases, J lost 0 bases, and 15 bases lay in between.

Only a few counts were recorded for this clonotype. The rearrangement joins TRBV5-6 to TRBJ2-5, with D perhaps matching TRBD1 (5 bases). The CDR3 covers 16 residues. V was pared by 0 bases and J by 5 bases, with 17 bases between. Germline V gene sequence: CDR1 SGHDT, CDR2 YYEEEE. This CDR3 is CASSLEVSGPRETQYF. The CDR3, as DNA: TGTGCCAGCAGCTTGGAAGTCTCAGGGCCGCGGGAGACCCAGTACTTC.

This clonotype occurred once. The chain combines TRBV27 with TRBJ2-5; 9 bases align to TRBD1. V lost 5 bases to trimming and J lost 5 bases; unmatched junction nucleotides: 9. Per the germline V gene, CDR1 is MNHEY and CDR2 is SMNVEV (reference sequence). The CDR3 is made up of 15 amino acids. The CDR3 DNA reads TGTGCCAGCAGTCCTTCGACAGGGGGGAGGGAGACCCAGTACTTC. Protein: CASSPSTGGRETQYF.

The chain employs TRBV20-1 and TRBJ1-4, with D unclear. The CDR3 covers 13 residues. V lost 2 bases, J lost 6 bases, and 10 bases lay in between. CDR1 and CDR2 (germline): DFQATT, SNEGSKA (reference sequence). In DNA, the CDR3 is TGCAGTGCTAGATACTTTGGGGATGAAAAACTGTTTTTT. Protein: CSARYFGDEKLFF.

This clonotype was counted a few times. The CDR3: CASFEWGYTF. The CDR3 region has the DNA TGTGCCAGCTTCGAGTGGGGCTACACCTTC. The chain has TRBV2 and TRBJ1-2; D remains ambiguous. The V end lost 8 bases, the J end lost 8 bases, and 9 bases lay between the germline ends. Germline V lookup: CDR1 SNHLY, CDR2 FYNNEI. The CDR3 consists of 10 residues. The whole variable domain, filled in from reference TRBV2 and TRBJ1-2, reads EPEVTQTPSHQVTQMGQEVILRCVPISNHLYFYWYRQILGQKVEFLVSFYNNEISEKSEIFDDQFSVERPDGSNFTLKIRSTKLEDSAMYFCASFEWGYTFGSGTRLTVV.

This rearrangement joins TRBV2 to TRBJ1-1, with 8 bases matching TRBD1. Unmatched junction bases numbered 7, after V lost 6 bases and J lost 4 bases. The CDR3 consists of 14 residues. From germline, CDR1 is SNHLY and CDR2 FYNNEI. CDR3 in DNA: TGTGCCAGCAGGCCAGGGGGCGAGTTCACTGAAGCTTTCTTT. It translates to CASRPGGEFTEAFF.

V gene TRBV11-2 combines with J gene TRBJ1-2, with a tentative D call TRBD1 (5 bases). Per germline, CDR1 SGHAT and CDR2 FQNNGV. V was shortened by 6 bases and J by 4 bases, with 12 bases between the two germline ends. CDR3 length equals 13 residues. CDR3 loop: CASRSGTFYGYTF. The CDR3 coding sequence is TGTGCCAGCAGATCTGGGACTTTCTATGGCTACACCTTC.

J is TRBJ1-2 and V is TRBV9, with D unclear. V lost 0 bases and J lost 7, with 7 bases in between. CDR1 is SGDLS and CDR2 is YYNGEE in the germline V gene. The CDR3 covers 12 residues. The CDR3 DNA sequence: TGTGCCAGCAGCGTAGGTACCTCTGGCTACACCTTC. Its translation: CASSVGTSGYTF.

The chain is built from TRBV19 and TRBJ2-2, with 8 bases fitting TRBD2. The CDR3 extends over 14 amino acids. The trim removed 6 bases at V and 6 bases at J, leaving 6 bases unmatched. The germline gives CDR1 LNHDA, CDR2 SQIVND (reference sequence). The CDR3 sequence: CASSLGLVAGELFF. The CDR3, as DNA: TGTGCCAGTAGCTTGGGACTAGTAGCCGGGGAGCTGTTTTTT.

A remark on this clonotype: A much larger clone differs from this one at a single base, so this may be a read error. The chain has TRBV28 and TRBJ2-3, with D hard to call. The CDR3 has 18 amino acids. The germline V gene encodes CDR1 MDHEN and CDR2 SYDVKM. CDR3 DNA: TGTGCCGGCAGTTTTTTTGCACTCGAGAATCCGAACACAGATACGCAGTATTTT. Protein sequence: CAGSFFALENPNTDTQYF.